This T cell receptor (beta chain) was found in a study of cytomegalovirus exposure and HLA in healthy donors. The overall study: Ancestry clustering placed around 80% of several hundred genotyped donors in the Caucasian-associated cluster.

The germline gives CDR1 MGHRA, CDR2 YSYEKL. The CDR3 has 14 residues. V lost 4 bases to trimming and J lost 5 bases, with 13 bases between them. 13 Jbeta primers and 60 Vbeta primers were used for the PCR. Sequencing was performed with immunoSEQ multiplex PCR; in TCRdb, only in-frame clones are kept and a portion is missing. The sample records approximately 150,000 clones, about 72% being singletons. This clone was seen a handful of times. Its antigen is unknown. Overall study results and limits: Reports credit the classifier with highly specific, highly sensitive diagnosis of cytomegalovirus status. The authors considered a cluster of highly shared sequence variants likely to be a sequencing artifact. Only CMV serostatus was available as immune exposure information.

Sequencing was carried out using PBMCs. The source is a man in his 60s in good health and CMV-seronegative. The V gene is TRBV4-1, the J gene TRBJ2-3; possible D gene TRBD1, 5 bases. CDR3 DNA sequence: TGCGCCAGCAGCCTCCTCTCTCAGGGAGATACGCAGTATTTT. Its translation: CASSLLSQGDTQYF.